This T cell receptor beta chain is drawn from a study of blood T cell repertoires in COVID-19. About the study: The study drew acute and convalescent COVID-19 samples from the United States, Italy and Spain. In each case, the material was cDNA or gDNA derived from T cells, B-cell-depleted T cells, or PBMCs.

The germline gives CDR1 SGHVS, CDR2 FQNEAQ. The CDR3 runs to 14 residues. Trimming took off 5 bases at V and 4 bases at J, with 15 bases between the two ends. Produced via immunoSEQ multiplex PCR; TCRdb's table is partial and in-frame only. Among fewer than 250,000 clones listed, 80% were seen once. The clonotype comes from a man aged 55 to 70 with acute or convalescent COVID-19. The chain employs TRBV7-8 and TRBJ2-7, with D unresolved. The sample was peripheral blood. The CDR3 protein is CASSLGGKTYEQYF. In DNA form, the CDR3 reads TGTGCCAGCAGCCTAGGCGGTAAGACGTACGAGCAGTACTTC.